The subject of this entry is one T cell receptor beta chain. As processed by the authors: Estimation of nucleated cell counts relied on the amplification of reference gene primers. The protocol was immunoSEQ multiplex PCR, while the TCRdb copy is restricted to in-frame clones and leaves out a portion. V and J calls and clone size are those listed in that table; D and trimming were worked out from the DNA. The top ten hold roughly 3.3% of the sample, which has 300,000 to 400,000 clones, around 91% seen once. The entry originates in a study of blood T cell repertoires in COVID-19. Study overall: The cDNA or gDNA used as material had been derived from T cells, B-cell-depleted T cells, or PBMCs.

The CDR3 totals 13 residues. In germline, CDR1 is SGHDT, CDR2 YYEEEE. V lost 2 bases and J 3 bases, leaving 9 bases between the germline ends. Sequenced material: peripheral blood. The chain combines TRBV5-6 with TRBJ2-7; D may be TRBD2 (5 bases). This TCR was recovered from a woman aged 18-29 years who had recovered from COVID-19. This chain's CDR3 is CASSFMRDYEQYV. CDR3 DNA sequence: TGTGCCAGCAGCTTTATGAGGGACTACGAGCAGTACGTC.